Sequencing of this TCR beta chain was carried out in a study of blood T cell repertoires in COVID-19. This CDR3 has 13 amino acids. The germline CDR1 and CDR2 sequences are MGHDK and SYGVNS. The V gene end was trimmed by 4 bases and the J gene end by 4 bases; junction bases not matched to a gene: 3. Measured with immunoSEQ multiplex PCR; TCRdb has only the in-frame clones, and not every one. In the table there are 120,000 or so clones, about 83% of which are singletons. The TCR comes from a young woman who had recovered from COVID-19. The V and J genes are TRBV25-1 and TRBJ1-2; 7 bases match TRBD1. Sequenced sample: PBMCs or T cells enriched from blood (not recorded which). The CDR3 reads CASSAGQIYGYTF. CDR3 coding DNA: TGTGCCAGCAGTGCGGGACAGATCTATGGCTACACCTTC.